Listed below are T cell receptor beta chains from one sample, sequenced in a study of blood T cell repertoires in COVID-19. The protocol was immunoSEQ multiplex PCR, while the TCRdb copy is restricted to in-frame clones and leaves out a portion. The sample has around 130,000 clones, roughly 71% seen once. The specimen was peripheral blood. Receptors originate from an elderly man with acute or convalescent COVID-19. The CDR3 runs from the conserved cysteine through the conserved F or W. The D gene is left open where the match is weak. Expanded clones get a size class; other rows say once, few or many, or leave the size out.

TRBJ2-3 | TRBD1 | TRBV5-1 | NA | CATSQQGLTDTQYF | TGCGCCACCAGCCAACAGGGGCTCACAGATACGCAGTATTTT
TRBJ2-7 | TRBD2 | TRBV7-2 | once | CASNPGGTSYEQYF | TGTGCCAGCAACCCGGGGGGGACTTCCTACGAGCAGTACTTC
TRBJ2-6 | NA | TRBV13 | few | CASSWGQARISGANVLTF | TGTGCCAGCTCTTGGGGGCAGGCTCGGATCTCTGGGGCCAACGTCCTGACTTTC
TRBJ1-1 | NA | TRBV10-3 | NA | CAISGEVNTEAFF | TGTGCCATAAGCGGGGAGGTCAACACTGAAGCTTTCTTT
TRBJ2-5 | TRBD2 | TRBV6-2/TRBV6-3 | NA | CASSYSRRTSGDEETQYF | TGTGCCAGCAGTTACTCAAGAAGGACTAGCGGGGATGAGGAGACCCAGTACTTC
TRBJ2-1 | TRBD1 | TRBV5-1 | NA | CATPDRGKTNEQFF | TGCGCCACCCCAGACAGGGGGAAGACGAATGAGCAGTTCTTC
TRBJ1-2 | TRBD1 | TRBV6-5 | NA | CASSSGTGNNYGYTF | TGTGCCAGCAGCTCCGGGACAGGGAATAACTATGGCTACACCTTC
TRBJ2-3 | TRBD1 | TRBV7-9 | NA | CASSRTGDRDTQYF | TGTGCCAGCAGCCGGACAGGGGACAGAGATACGCAGTATTTT
TRBJ1-2 | TRBD1 | TRBV6-5 | NA | CASSYSTGGSDGYTF | TGTGCCAGCAGTTACTCGACAGGGGGATCGGACGGCTACACCTTC
TRBJ2-6 | NA | TRBV5-1 | NA | CASSLPQGGVAMRSGANVLTF | TGCGCCAGCAGCTTGCCTCAAGGCGGGGTAGCGATGAGGTCTGGGGCCAACGTCCTGACTTTC
TRBJ2-1 | TRBD2 | TRBV11-2 | NA | CASSSRVIGAGGANEQFF | TGTGCCAGCAGCTCCCGGGTCATCGGTGCGGGGGGGGCCAATGAGCAGTTCTTC
TRBJ2-7 | TRBD2 | TRBV5-6 | NA | CASSFLAGGLYEQYF | TGTGCCAGCAGCTTCCTAGCGGGGGGGCTGTACGAGCAGTACTTC
TRBJ1-2 | NA | TRBV7-2 | NA | CASSAPPQGAYGYTF | TGTGCCAGCAGCGCCCCACCACAGGGTGCCTATGGCTACACCTTC
TRBJ1-4 | TRBD1 | TRBV5-1 | NA | CASSLGQGNEKLFF | TGCGCCAGCAGCTTGGGACAGGGAAATGAAAAACTGTTTTTT
TRBJ2-1 | NA | TRBV27 | NA | CASSRQGRGNEQFF | TGTGCCAGCTCTAGACAGGGGCGGGGGAATGAGCAGTTCTTC
TRBJ1-2 | NA | TRBV6-5 | NA | CASRVQLNYGYTF | TGTGCCAGCAGGGTACAGCTAAACTATGGCTACACCTTC
TRBJ1-4 | TRBD1 | TRBV25-1 | NA | CASSEWGRGLEKLFF | TGTGCCAGCAGTGAATGGGGCAGGGGGCTTGAAAAACTGTTTTTT
TRBJ1-3 | NA | TRBV3-1/TRBV3-2 | NA | CASSYSGNTIYF | TGTGCCAGCAGCTACTCTGGAAACACCATATATTTT
TRBJ2-5 | NA | TRBV5-4 | NA | CASSPYSVSQETQYF | TGTGCCAGCAGCCCCTATTCCGTGTCGCAAGAGACCCAGTACTTC
TRBJ1-2 | NA | TRBV5-1 | NA | CASRHETDSYGYTF | TGCGCCAGTAGGCATGAGACAGATAGCTATGGCTACACCTTC
TRBJ2-7 | TRBD2 | TRBV2 | NA | CASTGWLAGGYEQYF | TGTGCCAGCACTGGGTGGCTAGCGGGGGGTTACGAGCAGTACTTC
TRBJ2-4 | TRBD1 | TRBV7-2 | NA | CASSRTGGSRYF | TGTGCCAGCAGCCGGACAGGAGGCTCCCGGTACTTC
TRBJ2-7 | NA | TRBV2 | NA | CASAGVIYEQYF | TGTGCCAGCGCAGGGGTAATCTACGAGCAGTACTTC
TRBJ1-5 | NA | TRBV27 | NA | CASSLTGKREPQHF | TGTGCCAGCAGTTTAACGGGGAAAAGGGAGCCCCAGCATTTT
TRBJ2-2 | NA | TRBV7-2 | NA | CASSLAAKRVTGELFF | TGTGCCAGCAGCTTAGCGGCGAAGCGGGTCACCGGGGAGCTGTTTTTT
TRBJ1-5 | TRBD1 | TRBV10-3 | few | CAISEALTGGFQPQHF | TGTGCCATCAGTGAGGCATTAACAGGGGGCTTTCAGCCCCAGCATTTT
TRBJ2-5 | NA | TRBV5-1 | NA | CASSGVSRSGETQYF | TGCGCCAGCAGCGGCGTTTCGAGGTCGGGAGAGACCCAGTACTTC
TRBJ2-1 | TRBD1 | TRBV13 | NA | CASSEGQGVNEQFF | TGTGCCAGCAGCGAGGGGCAGGGGGTTAATGAGCAGTTCTTC
TRBJ2-7 | TRBD1 | TRBV7-9 | NA | CASSPTTGGDEQYF | TGTGCCAGCAGCCCAACGACAGGGGGCGACGAGCAGTACTTC
TRBJ1-5 | NA | TRBV4-2 | NA | CASSQEQPYSNQPQHF | TGTGCCAGCAGCCAAGAACAGCCATATAGCAATCAGCCCCAGCATTTT
TRBJ2-7 | TRBD2 | TRBV6-5 | NA | CASHPGGDRDYEQYF | TGTGCCAGCCACCCTGGGGGGGACCGAGACTACGAGCAGTACTTC
TRBJ1-6 | TRBD1 | TRBV30 | few | CAWSGRQGGQAALHF | TGTGCCTGGAGTGGGAGACAGGGAGGACAGGCGGCCCTCCACTTT
TRBJ2-3 | TRBD2 | TRBV12-5 | NA | CASGGRTSGGTDTQYF | TGTGCTAGTGGGGGTAGGACTAGCGGGGGCACAGATACGCAGTATTTT
TRBJ1-1 | NA | TRBV10-3 | few | CAISESGRVLGTEAFF | TGTGCCATCAGTGAGTCAGGGAGGGTCTTGGGCACTGAAGCTTTCTTT
TRBJ2-7 | NA | TRBV4-1 | NA | CASSPLGRGTGVEQYF | TGCGCCAGCAGCCCCCTAGGACGGGGAACCGGAGTCGAGCAGTACTTC
TRBJ2-1 | TRBD2 | TRBV4-1 | NA | CASSQERAGGPFSEQFF | TGCGCCAGCAGCCAAGAACGAGCGGGGGGGCCATTTAGTGAGCAGTTCTTC
TRBJ1-6 | NA | TRBV6-5 | NA | CASSYSTVSNSPLHF | TGTGCCAGCAGTTACTCGACAGTTTCTAATTCACCCCTCCACTTT
TRBJ2-3 | TRBD1 | TRBV5-1 | NA | CASSDRTGSTDTQYF | TGCGCCAGCAGCGATCGGACAGGCAGCACAGATACGCAGTATTTT
TRBJ1-6 | NA | TRBV4-1 | NA | CASSQGGASYNSPLHF | TGCGCCAGCAGCCAAGGCGGGGCGTCCTATAATTCACCCCTCCACTTT
TRBJ2-3 | TRBD2 | TRBV3-1/TRBV3-2 | NA | CASSETGAGEWDTQYF | TGTGCCAGCAGCGAAACCGGGGCGGGGGAATGGGATACGCAGTATTTT
TRBJ1-6 | NA | TRBV6-5 | NA | CASGQGTRNSPLHF | TGTGCCAGCGGGCAGGGTACAAGAAATTCACCCCTCCACTTT
TRBJ2-7 | NA | TRBV21-1 | NA | CASSKGRRDSYLTYEQYF | TGTGCCAGCAGCAAAGGCAGGAGGGACAGCTACCTAACCTACGAGCAGTACTTC
TRBJ2-7 | NA | TRBV4-3 | NA | CASSYGGFGDLPYEQYF | TGCGCCAGCAGCTATGGGGGCTTCGGTGACTTACCCTACGAGCAGTACTTC
TRBJ2-1 | NA | TRBV5-6 | once | CASSPRQSGAYNEQFF | TGTGCCAGCAGCCCCCGACAGTCAGGGGCATACAATGAGCAGTTCTTC
TRBJ2-7 | NA | TRBV3-1/TRBV3-2 | NA | CASSHGNEQYF | TGTGCCAGCAGCCACGGTAACGAGCAGTACTTC
TRBJ1-4 | NA | TRBV13 | NA | CASSLGNTGKLFF | TGTGCCAGCAGCTTAGGGAACACGGGAAAACTGTTTTTT
TRBJ2-1 | NA | TRBV29-1 | NA | CSVEQGPSITEQFF | TGCAGCGTTGAACAGGGCCCCTCTATTACTGAGCAGTTCTTC
TRBJ2-2 | NA | TRBV10-3 | NA | CAISERGPGELFF | TGTGCCATCAGTGAAAGGGGCCCCGGGGAGCTGTTTTTT
TRBJ2-5 | NA | TRBV12-5 | NA | CASGVTQETQYF | TGTGCTAGTGGTGTCACTCAAGAGACCCAGTACTTC
TRBJ1-4 | TRBD1 | TRBV5-1 | NA | CASSTGLGTGGEKLFF | TGCGCCAGCAGTACAGGCCTTGGGACAGGGGGAGAAAAACTGTTTTTT
TRBJ2-7 | TRBD1 | TRBV9 | NA | CASSVGTGSSYEQYF | TGTGCCAGCAGCGTGGGGACAGGGAGCTCCTACGAGCAGTACTTC
TRBJ1-5 | NA | TRBV6-6 | NA | CASSSRPTDKPQHF | TGTGCCAGCAGTTCGCGGCCCACCGATAAGCCCCAGCATTTT
TRBJ2-2 | TRBD2 | TRBV9 | many | CASSVGWGLDAGELFF | TGTGCCAGCAGCGTAGGGTGGGGACTAGATGCCGGGGAGCTGTTTTTT
TRBJ2-7 | NA | TRBV5-1 | NA | CASSFYGGTYEQYF | TGCGCCAGCAGCTTTTATGGGGGGACCTACGAGCAGTACTTC